Listed below are T cell receptor beta chains from one sample, sequenced in a study of T-cell reconstitution after alpha-beta-depleted transplantation in children. One entry per CDR3 protein, called by TCRdb with MiXCR from the PCR reads. This table has 300,000 to 400,000 distinct CDR3 sequences, approximately 12% appearing once. The source material was PBMCs, sampled from the stem cell graft. The origin of the receptors is a human donor who donated a stem cell graft to a child with Fanconi anemia. The CDR3 runs from the conserved cysteine through the conserved F or W. D genes are given only for firm matches. Clone size is given for some rows only: seen once, a few or many times, or a class if the clone is expanded.

d_call clone_size j_call v_call cdr3_nt cdr3_aa
NA NA TRBJ2-2 TRBV4-3 TGCGCCAGCAGCCCCCGCCTCAGAGCCGGGGAGCTGTTTTTT CASSPRLRAGELFF
TRBD2 few TRBJ2-3 TRBV7-9 TGTGCCAGCAGCCAGCTCCGACTAGCGGGGGGGACAGATACGCAGTATTTT CASSQLRLAGGTDTQYF
TRBD2 NA TRBJ2-5 TRBV6-5 TGTGCCAGCAGTTATCTAGCGGGGGTGGAAGAGACCCAGTACTTC CASSYLAGVEETQYF
NA few TRBJ2-2 TRBV6-5 TGTGCCAGCAGTTACTCGTCGGGTCCCGCGAACACCGGGGAGCTGTTTTTT CASSYSSGPANTGELFF
TRBD1 many TRBJ1-3 TRBV20-1 TGCAGTGCTTCCTTGACAGGGGAGGACACCATATATTTT CSASLTGEDTIYF
NA NA TRBJ1-2 TRBV28 TGTGCCAGCAGTTTACGGGGTAGTGGCTATGGCTACACCTTC CASSLRGSGYGYTF
NA many TRBJ2-3 TRBV20-1 TGCAGTGCTAGAGGAGGGGCTGGCACAGATACGCAGTATTTT CSARGGAGTDTQYF
NA NA TRBJ2-4 TRBV20-1 TGCAGTGCTAGATTGGCGGGGTCATCCAAAAACATTCAGTACTTC CSARLAGSSKNIQYF
NA few TRBJ2-1 TRBV29-1 TGCAGCTTTCGGGGGACCCCTTACAATGAGCAGTTCTTC CSFRGTPYNEQFF
NA NA TRBJ1-1 TRBV20-1 TGCAGTGCTCAAGGGGGGCAGGCGAGGGCCCTCTTT CSAQGGQARALF
NA NA TRBJ2-7 TRBV6-6 TGTGCCAGCGGGATTAGGGACGGGTACGAGCAGTACTTC CASGIRDGYEQYF
TRBD1 NA TRBJ1-2 TRBV9 TGTGCCAGCAGCGTAGGTGGCAGGGGGCTTGACTATGGCTACACCTTC CASSVGGRGLDYGYTF
NA NA TRBJ1-2 TRBV29-1 TGCAGCGTTGAGGGGACTGAAGATAACTATGGCTACACCTTC CSVEGTEDNYGYTF
TRBD1 NA TRBJ2-5 TRBV20-1 TGCAGTGCTAGAGACCTCCGGGACAGAGAGCGCCCTGAGACCCAGTACTTC CSARDLRDRERPETQYF
TRBD1 NA TRBJ2-5 TRBV5-1 TGCGCCAGCAGCTTATTGAAGGGGGCCGGAGAGACCCAGTACTTC CASSLLKGAGETQYF
NA few TRBJ2-5 TRBV7-2 TGTGCCAGCAGCGTGTATGAAAAGACCCAGTACTTC CASSVYEKTQYF
NA NA TRBJ1-1 TRBV7-9 TGTGCCAGCAGGCCAGAGGGGCAGGCGACTGAAGCTTTCTTT CASRPEGQATEAFF
NA NA TRBJ2-1 TRBV27 TGTGCCAGCAGTTTATGGCAGGGGATGAAGGAGCAGTTCTTC CASSLWQGMKEQFF
NA NA TRBJ1-2 TRBV12-5 TGTGCTAGTGGTTTGGTACCGGCGGCCCTCTATGGCTACACCTTC CASGLVPAALYGYTF
NA few TRBJ1-4 TRBV12-3/TRBV12-4 TGTGCCAGCAGTTTGGGGGGCGTGGATGAAAAACTGTTTTTT CASSLGGVDEKLFF
NA NA TRBJ1-1 TRBV12-3/TRBV12-4 TGTGCCAGCAGTTTGATAGGGAGCACTGAAGCTTTCTTT CASSLIGSTEAFF
NA NA TRBJ2-5 TRBV6-5 TGTGCCAGCAGTTACGATAGGGTTCGGGAGACCCAGTACTTC CASSYDRVRETQYF
NA NA TRBJ1-5 TRBV20-1 TGCAGTGCTAGAGTCGGGACGACATGGGAACAGCCCCAGCATTTT CSARVGTTWEQPQHF
TRBD1 medium-sized TRBJ2-3 TRBV5-1 TGCGCCAGCAGCTTCATGGCCGGACAGGGGATCTCGCAGTATTTT CASSFMAGQGISQYF
NA many TRBJ2-7 TRBV7-9 TGTGCCAGCAGCTTTGGGACGGGGGAGAACGAGCAGTACTTC CASSFGTGENEQYF
NA many TRBJ2-1 TRBV29-1 TGCAGCGTTGAAGGACTTGAGGACTACAATGAGCAGTTCTTC CSVEGLEDYNEQFF
TRBD1 many TRBJ2-7 TRBV12-3/TRBV12-4 TGTGCCAGCACCTTGGGACAGGGAGTCTACGAGCAGTACTTC CASTLGQGVYEQYF
NA NA TRBJ2-3 TRBV27 TGTGCCAGCAGTTTATACCGCACAGATACGCAGTATTTT CASSLYRTDTQYF
TRBD1 few TRBJ2-2 TRBV5-1 TGCGCCAGCAAACCCGGGACAGGGATCGGGGAGCTGTTTTTT CASKPGTGIGELFF
NA NA TRBJ2-5 TRBV20-1 TGCAGTGCTAGAGATCCGCGAGGGATCCAAGAGACCCAGTACTTC CSARDPRGIQETQYF
NA NA TRBJ1-1 TRBV3-1 TGTGCCAGCAGCCAAGACTCTCAGGGACCGAACACTGAAGCTTTCTTT CASSQDSQGPNTEAFF
NA many TRBJ2-1 TRBV7-2 TGTGCCAGCACCCCCAGGGCAGGGGTTGAGCAGTTCTTC CASTPRAGVEQFF
NA few TRBJ1-2 TRBV12-5 TGTGCTAGTAACCGGGAGTTGAACTATGGCTACACCTTC CASNRELNYGYTF
NA few TRBJ2-7 TRBV3-1 TGTGCCAGCAGCCAAGATCTAAATGGTAAAGGGTACTTC CASSQDLNGKGYF
NA many TRBJ2-3 TRBV10-3 TGTGCCATCAGTGATAGGGTAGGGAGCACAGATACGCAGTATTTT CAISDRVGSTDTQYF
NA few TRBJ2-2 TRBV20-1 TGCAGTGCTAGTTCGATAGGCCATTCGAACACCGGGGAGCTGTTTTTT CSASSIGHSNTGELFF
TRBD1 NA TRBJ1-4 TRBV5-1 TGCGCCAGCAGCCCCGGGACAGAAAATGAAAAACTGTTTTTT CASSPGTENEKLFF
NA many TRBJ2-1 TRBV5-1 TGCGCCAGCAGCTTGGGGGACGCCTACAATGAGCAGTTCTTC CASSLGDAYNEQFF
NA NA TRBJ2-1 TRBV9 TGTGCCAGCAGCATAGGGGTGAATGAGCAGTTCTTC CASSIGVNEQFF
NA few TRBJ2-3 TRBV11-1 TGTGCCAGCAGCCCGCCAGGGTTGGAATATACGCAGTATTTT CASSPPGLEYTQYF
NA many TRBJ1-2 TRBV6-6 TGTGCCAGCCAACCCGGGGGCGCTTACGGCTACACCTTC CASQPGGAYGYTF
TRBD1 few TRBJ1-2 TRBV5-1 TGCGCCAGCAGCTCGGGACAGGGGTTCGATGGCTACACCTTC CASSSGQGFDGYTF
NA few TRBJ1-1 TRBV6-2/TRBV6-3 TGTGCCAGCAGTTACTCATCATTTCGGAACACTGAAGCTTTCTTT CASSYSSFRNTEAFF
TRBD1 many TRBJ2-1 TRBV6-5 TGTGCCAGCAGGATGGGACAGAACAAGTTTAATGAGCAGTTCTTC CASRMGQNKFNEQFF
NA NA TRBJ2-3 TRBV18 TGTGCCAGCTCACCTCCCCAGCGGAACACAGATACGCAGTATTTT CASSPPQRNTDTQYF
NA many TRBJ2-1 TRBV29-1 TGCAGCGTTGAGATGTACAATGAGCAGTTCTTC CSVEMYNEQFF
TRBD1 NA TRBJ2-1 TRBV5-1 TGCGCCAGCAGCTACATGACAGGGGTCAATGAGCAGTTCTTC CASSYMTGVNEQFF
TRBD1 many TRBJ1-1 TRBV5-1 TGTGCCAGCAGTTTGCAGGGGGGCGTTACTGAAGCTTTCTTT CASSLQGGVTEAFF
TRBD1 many TRBJ2-5 TRBV4-2 TGTGCCAGCAGCCCGGCAGGGGGTAGGGAGACCCAGTACTTC CASSPAGGRETQYF
TRBD1 few TRBJ2-6 TRBV11-1 TGTGCCAGCAGCCCAGGGGGCACTGGGGCCAACGTCCTGACTTTC CASSPGGTGANVLTF
NA many TRBJ1-6 TRBV4-2 TGTGCCAGCAGCCAAGATTGGCAGGCGATCAATTCACCCCTCCACTTT CASSQDWQAINSPLHF
NA few TRBJ2-1 TRBV7-2 TGTGCCAGCAGCTTAAACTGGGCAGGACGCAATGAGCAGTTCTTC CASSLNWAGRNEQFF
TRBD1 few TRBJ2-3 TRBV4-2 TGTGCCAGCAGCAGTAGACAGGGGAGGAATACGCAGTATTTT CASSSRQGRNTQYF
TRBD1 NA TRBJ1-6 TRBV6-1 TGTGCCAGCAGCAGGGACAGGGAGGTCTATAATTCACCCCTCCACTTT CASSRDREVYNSPLHF
NA few TRBJ1-1 TRBV18 TGTGCCAGCTCACCAGAGCTAAACACTGAAGCTTTCTTT CASSPELNTEAFF
TRBD1 many TRBJ2-7 TRBV6-5 TGTGCCAGCAGTTATAGGCCTCCGGGACAGGGAACTTACGAGCAGTACTTC CASSYRPPGQGTYEQYF